The rows below give T cell receptor beta chains drawn from one sample of a study of T cell responses to AZD1222 COVID-19 vaccine. The method was immunoSEQ multiplex PCR; TCRdb's version includes in-frame clones alone and lacks a portion of them. Altogether some 140,000 clones are present, about 93% being singletons, with the ten largest covering 6% to 7.5%. The sample was peripheral blood, taken 28 days after the second AZD1222 dose. The receptors originated from an adult who received the AZD1222 COVID-19 vaccine. The CDR3 runs from the conserved cysteine through the conserved F or W. A D gene is named only where the DNA matches it firmly. Not every row has a clone size; where given, it reads once, few, many or a size class.

>.|TRBJ1-4|.|TRBV5-4|15
CASSSGQSTNEKLFF
TGTGCCAGCAGCTCCGGACAGTCAACTAATGAAAAACTGTTTTTT
>TRBD1|TRBJ1-2|.|TRBV28|15
CASSSGTGGLGGYTF
TGTGCCAGCAGCTCCGGGACAGGGGGGTTAGGGGGCTACACCTTC
>.|TRBJ2-2|.|TRBV9|17
CASSTPGAGTRTGELFF
TGTGCCAGCAGCACCCCGGGAGCGGGGACACGGACCGGGGAGCTGTTTTTT
>TRBD2|TRBJ2-2|once|TRBV5-1|18
CASSLYPPTGGNTGELFF
TGCGCCAGCAGCTTGTATCCCCCCACGGGGGGTAACACCGGGGAGCTGTTTTTT
>.|TRBJ2-6|.|TRBV28|15
CASSLGGAGANVLTF
TGTGCCAGCAGTTTAGGGGGTGCTGGGGCCAACGTCCTGACTTTC
>TRBD1|TRBJ1-6|.|TRBV7-6|16
CASSPSGTGGNSPLHF
TGTGCCAGCAGCCCTAGTGGTACAGGGGGTAATTCACCCCTCCACTTT
>.|TRBJ1-6|.|TRBV7-3|14
CASSLSQGNSPLHF
TGTGCCAGCAGCTTAAGTCAGGGCAATTCACCCCTCCACTTT
>.|TRBJ2-7|.|TRBV4-3|14
CASSQVEGVGEQYF
TGCGCCAGCAGCCAAGTCGAGGGGGTGGGCGAGCAGTACTTC
>.|TRBJ1-2|few|TRBV5-1|14
CASSLAGLGYGYTF
TGCGCCAGCAGCTTAGCAGGGCTAGGCTATGGCTACACCTTC
>TRBD2|TRBJ2-2|.|TRBV6-2/TRBV6-3|17
CASSYALAGGPAGELFF
TGTGCCAGCAGTTACGCACTAGCGGGGGGGCCCGCCGGGGAGCTGTTTTTT
>TRBD2|TRBJ2-1|.|TRBV5-1|12
CASSFNGGEQFF
TGCGCCAGCAGCTTCAACGGGGGGGAGCAGTTCTTC
>.|TRBJ2-1|.|TRBV27|13
CASSHRQNNEQFF
TGTGCCAGCAGTCACAGACAGAACAATGAGCAGTTCTTC
>TRBD1|TRBJ2-5|.|TRBV12-3/TRBV12-4|13
CASSTQGAGTQYF
TGTGCCAGCAGTACACAGGGGGCCGGGACCCAGTACTTC
>TRBD1|TRBJ1-6|.|TRBV4-3|17
CASSQDTGGQGNRPLHF
TGCGCCAGCAGCCAAGATACGGGAGGACAGGGTAATAGACCCCTCCACTTT
>.|TRBJ1-5|.|TRBV10-3|15
CAISDLEPLIQPQHF
TGTGCCATCAGTGACCTTGAGCCGTTGATACAGCCCCAGCATTTT
>.|TRBJ2-6|.|TRBV5-1|15
CASSEVGSGANVLTF
TGCGCCAGCAGCGAGGTAGGGTCTGGGGCCAACGTCCTGACTTTC
>.|TRBJ1-5|.|TRBV27|14
CASSLWGSNQPQHF
TGTGCCAGCAGTTTATGGGGTAGCAATCAGCCCCAGCATTTT
>TRBD1|TRBJ1-3|.|TRBV7-8|15
CASLGTGARGNTIYF
TGTGCCAGCCTTGGGACAGGGGCGAGAGGAAACACCATATATTTT
>.|TRBJ1-3|.|TRBV19|15
CASSAGQYSGNTIYF
TGTGCCAGTAGTGCCGGACAGTACTCTGGAAACACCATATATTTT
>.|TRBJ1-5|.|TRBV6-5|14
CASSHGYSNQPQHF
TGTGCCAGCAGTCACGGCTATAGCAATCAGCCCCAGCATTTT